This T cell receptor beta chain was profiled in a study of blood T cell repertoires in COVID-19. Study background: COVID-19 samples from acute and convalescent phases originated in the United States, Italy and Spain. Sources were T cells, B-cell-depleted T cells, or PBMCs; the material itself was cDNA or gDNA.

Patients from Seattle were sampled longitudinally, starting during active infection. In the original workflow: Amplification from reference gene primers served as the basis for estimated nucleated cell counts. Repertoires were generated with immunoSEQ multiplex PCR, while TCRdb's copy carries only in-frame clones and drops some. From that table come the V and J calls and clone size; the DNA was used to work out D and trimming. The profile shows some 150,000 clones, 80% to 90% of them singletons. The CDR3 runs to 15 residues. V was clipped by 1 base and J by 10 bases; unmatched bases: 9. Germline lookup yields CDR1 SGDLS and CDR2 YYNGEE.

The specimen was peripheral blood. This chain links TRBV9 with TRBJ2-3; 10 positions agree with TRBD2. The source of this sequence is a woman in her sixties or seventies with COVID-19, enrolled during active disease. The CDR3 spells CASSVYSGGAGAQYF. CDR3 in DNA: TGTGCCAGCAGCGTATACAGCGGGGGGGCCGGGGCGCAGTATTTT.